The 8 T cell receptor beta chains reported below all come from one sample, sequenced in a study of blood T cell repertoires in COVID-19. Assay: immunoSEQ multiplex PCR; the TCRdb copy retains only in-frame clones and omits some. The sample lists about 240,000 clones; roughly 89% were seen once. Sequenced sample: PBMCs or T cells enriched from blood (not recorded which). These receptors were taken from a man aged 40-55 years who had recovered from COVID-19.

The chain employs TRBV15 and TRBJ1-2; no clear D. From germline, CDR1 is LNHNV and CDR2 YYDKDF (reference sequence). The CDR3 is made up of 13 amino acids. Trimming left V 5 bases short and J 8 bases short, with 15 bases between. CDR3 sequence (DNA): TGTGCCACCAGCTCTTCACGAGTTCAAGGCTACACCTTC. It codes for CATSSSRVQGYTF.

This clone was seen only once. The chain employs TRBV20-1 and TRBJ1-1; D not certain. Trimming removed 6 bases at V and 5 bases at J, with 7 bases between. Germline lookup yields CDR1 DFQATT and CDR2 SNEGSKA (reference sequence). This CDR3 has 10 residues. The DNA of the CDR3 is TGCAGTGCCACGCGGACTGAAGCTTTCTTT. It translates to CSATRTEAFF.

The chain has TRBV15 and TRBJ2-5; TRBD2 might be the D (6 bases). V dropped 6 bases and J dropped 0 bases, with 17 bases sitting between them. CDR3 length: 16 residues. CDR1 is LNHNV, CDR2 YYDKDF, per germline (reference sequence). This chain's CDR3 is CATSKKIAAYQETQYF. Written as DNA, the CDR3 is TGTGCCACCAGTAAAAAGATAGCGGCGTACCAAGAGACCCAGTACTTC.

V usage is TRBV5-1 and J usage is TRBJ2-1; D may be TRBD2 (6 bases). The V gene's germline CDR1 is SGHRS and CDR2 YFSETQ. This CDR3 has 16 amino acids. Deletions cut 3 bases from V and 0 bases from J, with 13 bases between. CDR3 nucleotides: TGCGCCAGCAGCTGGGTGGGGGGTAGCTCCTACAATGAGCAGTTCTTC. Translated: CASSWVGGSSYNEQFF.

This CDR3 reads CATSDDGAMNTEAFF. CDR3 coding DNA: TGTGCCACCAGTGATGATGGGGCTATGAACACTGAAGCTTTCTTT. The chain uses TRBV24-1 and TRBJ1-1; TRBD1 is a possible D gene (5 bases). This CDR3 is built from 15 residues. The germline V and J ends were trimmed by 3 bases and 0 bases, with 10 bases remaining between them. Per germline, CDR1 KGHDR and CDR2 SFDVKD.

The gene calls are TRBV19 and TRBJ2-1; 7 bases are a match to TRBD2. The CDR3 runs to 16 residues. Per the germline V gene, CDR1 is LNHDA and CDR2 is SQIVND (reference sequence). V was clipped by 1 base and J by 4 bases; unmatched bases: 7. Here the CDR3 DNA reads TGTGCCAGTAGTATAGCTTGGCGGGAGCTGTACAATGAGCAGTTCTTC. Its translation is CASSIAWRELYNEQFF.

The chain carries TRBV6-5 and TRBJ2-2; D may be TRBD2 (6 bases). V lost 8 bases and J 5 bases, leaving 9 bases between the germline ends. The CDR3 is made up of 12 amino acids. Germline CDR1 MNHEY, CDR2 SVGAGI. The CDR3 loop reads CASWGRTGELFF. CDR3 DNA: TGTGCCAGCTGGGGGAGGACCGGGGAGCTGTTTTTT.

This chain joins TRBV5-1 and TRBJ1-2, with 9 bases that match TRBD1. Trimming at V came to 0 bases and at J to 7 bases, leaving 4 bases not matched to a gene. Germline values: CDR1 SGHRS, CDR2 YFSETQ. The CDR3 has 14 residues. The CDR3 here is CASSLGDRVGGYTF. The CDR3, as DNA: TGCGCCAGCAGCTTGGGGGACAGGGTTGGTGGCTACACCTTC.